Sequencing of this TCR beta chain was carried out in a study of T cell responses to AZD1222 COVID-19 vaccine. Study-level findings and limits: Compared with day 0, the breadth and depth of the Spike-specific TCR repertoire rose significantly after two doses of AZD1222. Baseline seropositivity characterized only a handful of AZD1222 recipients. Repertoires in all cases were sampled only once the peak T cell response had passed. At 160-218 and 743-854, vaccine-associated CD4 TCRs were dominant, and they spanned spike.

Germline V gene sequence: CDR1 MGHDK, CDR2 SYGVNS. There are 15 residues in the CDR3. Trimming cost V 5 bases and J 3 bases, with 14 bases left between them. With regard to this clone: What it recognizes is unknown.

Assay: immunoSEQ multiplex PCR; the TCRdb copy retains only in-frame clones and omits some. The table shows tens of thousands of clones, with roughly 90% occurring only once. The J gene is TRBJ1-5, the V gene TRBV25-1; D is perhaps TRBD1 (6 bases). The receptor's source is an adult in good health. Sequenced here: peripheral blood, sampled on day 0 of AZD1222 vaccination. The CDR3 DNA reads as TGTGCCAGCAGTAGCCCGACAGGTAACAATCAGCCCCAGCATTTT. It codes for CASSSPTGNNQPQHF.